The 27 T cell receptor beta chains below come from one sample, sequenced in a study of cytomegalovirus exposure and HLA in healthy donors. The primer mix had 60 Vbeta and 13 Jbeta primers. TCRdb's copy holds only in-frame clones and misses some; the assay was immunoSEQ multiplex PCR. The sample shows some 120,000 clones, about two thirds of them seen only once. Sample: PBMCs. The receptor set was obtained from a man under 40 in good health and CMV-seronegative.

V usage is TRBV6-1 and J usage is TRBJ2-3; D may be TRBD2 (6 bases). CDR1 and CDR2 (germline): MNHNS, SASEGT. There are 15 residues in the CDR3. The V and J ends lost 7 bases and 2 bases respectively, with 16 bases between them. For the CDR3, the DNA is TGTGCCAGCACTGCCGGGACTTCTCACACAGATACGCAGTATTTT. This encodes CASTAGTSHTDTQYF.

The V and J genes are TRBV2 and TRBJ2-1; the match to TRBD2 covers 13 bases. After removal of 5 bases from V and 15 bases from J, the junction contained 10 bases not matched to a gene. Germline CDR1 is SNHLY and CDR2 is FYNNEI. This CDR3 is 14 amino acids long. CDR3 loop: CASSLTSGGAGVFF. The DNA of the CDR3 is TGTGCCAGCAGTTTAACTAGCGGGGGGGCCGGTGTGTTCTTC.

The genes are TRBV10-3 and TRBJ1-2; 8 bases match TRBD1. This CDR3 region has 14 residues. Germline V gene data show CDR1 as ENHRY and CDR2 as SYGVKD. V was pared by 10 bases and J by 6 bases, with 13 bases of the junction left unmatched. Here the CDR3 DNA reads TGTGCCACCGGAGCATTGGACAGGGCTGATGGCTACACCTTC. Amino acids: CATGALDRADGYTF.

The chain links TRBV27 to TRBJ2-6, with D maybe TRBD1 (5 bases). This CDR3 is 17 amino acids long. V was shortened by 5 bases and J by 0 bases, with 14 bases between the two germline ends. Germline V gene data show CDR1 as MNHEY and CDR2 as SMNVEV (reference sequence). The CDR3 nucleotides are TGTGCCAGCAGTGCCTTACAGGTTAGCTCTGGGGCCAACGTCCTGACTTTC. Protein: CASSALQVSSGANVLTF.

The chain has TRBV27 and TRBJ2-7, with TRBD1 matching over 8 bases. The CDR3 runs to 17 residues. V lost 5 bases, J lost 0 bases, and 12 bases stayed unmatched. Germline values: CDR1 MNHEY, CDR2 SMNVEV (reference sequence). CDR3 in amino acids: CASSHLFGTGSSYEQYF. The DNA of the CDR3 is TGTGCCAGCAGTCACCTCTTCGGGACAGGAAGCTCCTACGAGCAGTACTTC.

The genes are TRBV2 and TRBJ2-3; D gene unclear. Deletions cut 4 bases from V and 1 base from J, with 9 bases between. This CDR3 region has 14 residues. CDR1 and CDR2 (germline): SNHLY, FYNNEI. CDR3: CASSVVSGTDTQYF. DNA for the CDR3: TGTGCCAGCAGTGTCGTCTCTGGCACAGATACGCAGTATTTT.

This chain uses TRBV6-4 with TRBJ2-1; no reliable D call. CDR1 MRHNA and CDR2 SNTAGT come from the germline V gene. The V end was cut by 2 bases, the J end by 1 base, with 6 bases between. This CDR3 comprises 14 residues. CDR3 residues: CASSDTISYNEQFF. As DNA, the CDR3 is TGTGCCAGCAGTGACACAATTTCCTACAATGAGCAGTTCTTC.

V is TRBV19 and J is TRBJ1-3, with a possible D match to TRBD1 (5 bases). The CDR3 runs 16 residues. Trimming stripped 4 bases from V and 0 bases from J, with 13 bases between. Germline assignment: CDR1 LNHDA and CDR2 SQIVND (reference sequence). This CDR3 reads CASSRGSVSSGNTIYF. CDR3 sequence (DNA): TGTGCCAGTAGTAGGGGCTCAGTGAGCTCTGGAAACACCATATATTTT.

The genes are TRBV4-3 and TRBJ2-1; a weak D match, TRBD1 (6 bases). The CDR3 contains 13 residues. The V end was cut by 4 bases, the J end by 4 bases, with 8 bases between. CDR1 is LGHNA and CDR2 is YSLEER in the germline V gene. Here the CDR3 DNA reads TGCGCCAGCAGCCTAGGGACATACAATGAGCAGTTCTTC. It yields the protein CASSLGTYNEQFF.

The V call is TRBV23-1, the J call TRBJ1-3; 9 bases are a match to TRBD1. TRBV23-1 belongs to the ORF category, with a function that is uncertain. This CDR3 is built from 20 residues. V shed 2 bases, J shed 0 bases, and the junction held 14 bases outside the gene matches. The CDR3 region is CASSQGIGTGQKSSGNTIYF. As DNA, the CDR3 is TGCGCCAGCAGTCAAGGGATTGGGACAGGGCAAAAGAGCTCTGGAAACACCATATATTTT.

This chain joins TRBV6-5 and TRBJ1-2, with 11 nucleotides matching TRBD1. Losses at the gene ends were 5 bases for V and 2 bases for J; bases not matched to a gene: 4. The CDR3 sequence is 15 residues long. Germline CDR1 MNHEY, CDR2 SVGAGI. The CDR3 region has the DNA TGTGCCAGCAGTCCCCGGGACAGGGGGAACTATGGCTACACCTTC. Translation: CASSPRDRGNYGYTF.

Note on this clone: This CDR3 is also generated by other DNA sequences in the sample. CDR3 in amino acids: CSVLSDEQYF. In nucleotides, the CDR3 is TGCAGCGTTCTCAGTGACGAGCAGTACTTC. J is TRBJ2-7 and V is TRBV29-1, with unresolved D. V lost 5 bases and J lost 5, with 7 bases in between. CDR3 size: 10 residues. Germline CDR1 SQVTM, CDR2 ANQGSEA.

The chain has TRBV28 and TRBJ2-7, with 7 positions matching TRBD2. This CDR3 region has 14 residues. The junction had 6 bases not matched to a gene; V was cut back by 5 bases and J by 2 bases. From germline, CDR1 is MDHEN and CDR2 SYDVKM. CDR3 amino acids: CASSPLAIPYEQYF. The CDR3 nucleotides read TGTGCCAGCAGTCCACTAGCGATCCCCTACGAGCAGTACTTC.

V usage is TRBV11-3 and J usage is TRBJ2-1; TRBD1 might be the D (6 bases). This CDR3 contains 16 residues. Trimming took off 1 base at V and 2 bases at J, with 12 bases between the two ends. The germline V gene has CDR1 SGHNT and CDR2 YENEEA. In DNA, the CDR3 is TGTGCCAGCAGCTTAGGTGTGGGGGACACCTACAATGAGCAGTTCTTC. It is translated as CASSLGVGDTYNEQFF. Full variable domain (remainder filled in from reference TRBV11-3 and TRBJ2-1): EAGVVQSPRYKIIEKKQPVAFWCNPISGHNTLYWYLQNLGQGPELLIRYENEEAVDDSQLPKDRFSAERLKGVDSTLKIQPAELGDSAVYLCASSLGVGDTYNEQFFGPGTRLTVL.

The genes are TRBV19 and TRBJ2-2, with TRBD1 identical over 7 bases. V gave up 8 bases and J gave up 6 bases; unmatched junction bases: 9. CDR1 LNHDA and CDR2 SQIVND come from the germline V gene (reference sequence). The CDR3 covers 14 residues. The CDR3 DNA follows: TGTGCCAGTGGGATAGACAGGGCGGCCGGGGAGCTGTTTTTT. Protein sequence: CASGIDRAAGELFF.

This clone has a single count. The rearrangement joins TRBV5-1 to TRBJ2-1; D may be TRBD2 (6 bases). Trimming stripped 6 bases from V and 8 bases from J, with 27 bases between. The CDR3 loop spans 17 amino acids. Looked up from germline, CDR1 is SGHRS and CDR2 is YFSETQ. CDR3: CASNPLPRGVPADEQFF. The CDR3, as DNA: TGCGCCAGCAACCCCCTACCCCGCGGGGTACCTGCGGATGAGCAGTTCTTC. The complete variable domain, with remaining parts taken from reference TRBV5-1 and TRBJ2-1, reads KAGVTQTPRYLIKTRGQQVTLSCSPISGHRSVSWYQQTPGQGLQFLFEYFSETQRNKGNFPGRFSGRQFSNSRSEMNVSTLELGDSALYLCASNPLPRGVPADEQFFGPGTRLTVL.

This clone was detected only a few times. This sequence joins TRBV6-5 and TRBJ1-1; TRBD1 matches at 8 bases. The CDR3 runs to 16 residues. CDR1 is MNHEY and CDR2 is SVGAGI in the germline V gene. J gave up 0 bases and V 4 bases, and 7 bases lay outside the gene matches. The CDR3 sequence: CASSLLRTGMNTEAFF. The CDR3 DNA follows: TGTGCCAGCAGTTTATTAAGGACAGGGATGAACACTGAAGCTTTCTTT.

The chain employs TRBV4-1 and TRBJ1-1; D might be TRBD1 (6 bases). CDR1 MGHRA and CDR2 YSYEKL come from the germline V gene. V was trimmed by 4 bases and J by 4 bases, leaving 13 bases between them. The CDR3 consists of 14 residues. CDR3 nucleotide sequence: TGCGCCAGCAGCCCGCAACAGGGTTCCACTGAAGCTTTCTTT. It encodes CASSPQQGSTEAFF.

This sequence joins TRBV7-2 and TRBJ2-2; 8 bases align to TRBD1. V shed 0 bases and J 6 bases; nucleotides not matched to a gene: 6. Germline V gene data show CDR1 as SGHTA and CDR2 as FQGNSA. The CDR3 has 16 residues. The CDR3 nucleotides read TGTGCCAGCAGCTTAGCCCGGACAGGGATCGCCGGGGAGCTGTTTTTT. Translation gives CASSLARTGIAGELFF.

CDR3 amino acids: CASSEEQGTSPLHF. The CDR3 DNA reads TGTGCCAGCAGTGAAGAGCAGGGGACCTCACCCCTCCACTTT. V usage is TRBV2 and J usage is TRBJ1-6; the D gene is possibly TRBD1 (6 bases). This CDR3 region has 14 residues. From germline, CDR1 is SNHLY and CDR2 FYNNEI. The V end was cut by 1 base, the J end by 10 bases, with 11 bases between.

The genes are TRBV19 and TRBJ1-2; D may be TRBD1 (6 bases). The CDR3 covers 11 residues. Deletions cut 9 bases from V and 7 bases from J, with 12 bases between. Germline CDR1 LNHDA, CDR2 SQIVND (reference sequence). The CDR3 DNA is TGTGCCAGACAGGGTCCTGGTGGCTACACCTTC. Its translation: CARQGPGGYTF.

The chain employs TRBV27 and TRBJ2-7; D possibly corresponds to TRBD1 (6 bases). V gave up 6 bases and J gave up 3 bases, with 18 bases separating them. This CDR3 comprises 15 residues. From germline, CDR1 is MNHEY and CDR2 SMNVEV (reference sequence). The CDR3 is CASSPFGGIGYEQYF. DNA for the CDR3: TGTGCCAGCAGCCCTTTTGGGGGCATCGGCTACGAGCAGTACTTC.

V and J are TRBV4-1 and TRBJ1-2, with a possible D match to TRBD1 (5 bases). Deletions cut 0 bases from V and 5 bases from J, with 13 bases between. The germline V gene has CDR1 MGHRA and CDR2 YSYEKL. The CDR3 sequence is 15 residues long. The CDR3 DNA reads TGCGCCAGCAGCCAAGATAACCAGGGAAGGTATGGCTACACCTTC. Encoded protein: CASSQDNQGRYGYTF.

The chain has TRBV5-6 and TRBJ2-7; unclear D gene. V shed 3 bases and J shed 6 bases, with 7 bases lying between them. Germline assignment: CDR1 SGHDT and CDR2 YYEEEE. This CDR3 is built from 11 residues. The CDR3, as DNA: TGTGCCAGCAGCTCCGAGCTCGAGCAGTACTTC. This translates into CASSSELEQYF.

This clone occurred once. This sequence joins TRBV10-3 and TRBJ1-5, with 7 bases that match TRBD1. Looked up from germline, CDR1 is ENHRY and CDR2 is SYGVKD. The CDR3 runs 16 residues. V trimming: 3 bases; J trimming: 4 bases; junction bases outside the gene matches: 9. The CDR3 protein is CAISDRGVGANQPQHF. The CDR3 DNA reads as TGTGCCATCAGTGACAGGGGGGTAGGTGCAAATCAGCCCCAGCATTTT.

The V and J genes are TRBV5-1 and TRBJ1-4; 10 positions match TRBD1. With V trimmed by 0 bases and J by 7 bases, 3 bases remained unmatched. The CDR3 sequence is 15 residues long. The germline V gene has CDR1 SGHRS and CDR2 YFSETQ. The CDR3 DNA reads TGCGCCAGCAGCTTGGGACAGGGGGCAGGTGAAAAACTGTTTTTT. Its protein product is CASSLGQGAGEKLFF.

The chain couples TRBV30 to TRBJ2-2; no definite D call. From germline, CDR1 is GTSNPN and CDR2 SVGIG (reference sequence). CDR3 length equals 12 residues. V lost 0 bases and J 10 bases, leaving 9 bases between the germline ends. In nucleotides, the CDR3 is TGTGCCTGGAGTGTTACCAGGCAGGAGCTGTTTTTT. Protein sequence: CAWSVTRQELFF.